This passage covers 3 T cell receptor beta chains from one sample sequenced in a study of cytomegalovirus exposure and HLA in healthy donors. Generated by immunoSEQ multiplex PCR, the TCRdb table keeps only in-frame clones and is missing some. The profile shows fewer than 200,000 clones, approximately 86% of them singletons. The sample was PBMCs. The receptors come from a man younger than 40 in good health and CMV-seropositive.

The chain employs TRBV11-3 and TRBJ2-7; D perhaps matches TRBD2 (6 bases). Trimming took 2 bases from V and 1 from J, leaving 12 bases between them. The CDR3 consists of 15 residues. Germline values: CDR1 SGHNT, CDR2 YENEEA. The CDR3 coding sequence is TGTGCCAGCAGCTTATCATTCGGGGGATCCTACGAGCAGTACTTC. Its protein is CASSLSFGGSYEQYF. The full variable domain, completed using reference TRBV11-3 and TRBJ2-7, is EAGVVQSPRYKIIEKKQPVAFWCNPISGHNTLYWYLQNLGQGPELLIRYENEEAVDDSQLPKDRFSAERLKGVDSTLKIQPAELGDSAVYLCASSLSFGGSYEQYFGPGTRLTVT.

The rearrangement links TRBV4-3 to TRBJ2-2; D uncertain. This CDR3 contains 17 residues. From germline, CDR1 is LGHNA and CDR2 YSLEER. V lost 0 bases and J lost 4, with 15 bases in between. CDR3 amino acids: CASSQEIRGGGTGELFF. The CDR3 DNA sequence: TGCGCCAGCAGCCAAGAAATCCGCGGCGGTGGCACCGGGGAGCTGTTTTTT.

CDR3 coding DNA: TGCGCCAGCAGCTTGGGCGTAGCGGGAGTCGGGTTGGATACGCAGTATTTT. Protein: CASSLGVAGVGLDTQYF. This rearrangement joins TRBV5-1 to TRBJ2-3; TRBD2 agrees at 9 bases. Trimming at V came to 0 bases and at J to 6 bases, leaving 11 bases not matched to a gene. The V gene's germline CDR1 is SGHRS and CDR2 YFSETQ. The CDR3 has 17 residues.